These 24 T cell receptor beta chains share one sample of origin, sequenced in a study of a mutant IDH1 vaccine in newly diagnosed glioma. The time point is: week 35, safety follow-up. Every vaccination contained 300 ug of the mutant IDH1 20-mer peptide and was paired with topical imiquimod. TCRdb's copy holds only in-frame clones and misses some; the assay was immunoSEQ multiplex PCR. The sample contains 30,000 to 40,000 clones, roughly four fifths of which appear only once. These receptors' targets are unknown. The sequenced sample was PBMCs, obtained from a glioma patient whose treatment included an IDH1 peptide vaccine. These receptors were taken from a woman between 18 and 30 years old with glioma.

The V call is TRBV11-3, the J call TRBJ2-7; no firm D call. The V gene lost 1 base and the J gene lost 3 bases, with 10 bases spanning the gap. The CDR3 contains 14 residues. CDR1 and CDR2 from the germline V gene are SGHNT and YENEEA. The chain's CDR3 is CASSLGGSLYEQYF. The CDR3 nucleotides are TGTGCCAGCAGCTTAGGGGGAAGCCTCTACGAGCAGTACTTC.

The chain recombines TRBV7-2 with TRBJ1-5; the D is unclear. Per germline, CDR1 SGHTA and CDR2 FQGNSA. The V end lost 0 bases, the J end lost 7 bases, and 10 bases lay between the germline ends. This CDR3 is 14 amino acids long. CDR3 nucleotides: TGTGCCAGCAGCTTAGCGGAAGTCGGCCAGCCCCAGCATTTT. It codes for CASSLAEVGQPQHF.

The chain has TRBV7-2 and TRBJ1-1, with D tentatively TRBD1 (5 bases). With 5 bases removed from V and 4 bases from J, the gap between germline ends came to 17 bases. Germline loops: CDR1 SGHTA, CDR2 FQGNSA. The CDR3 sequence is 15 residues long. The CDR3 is CASSPRSRGLTEAFF. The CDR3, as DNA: TGTGCCAGCAGCCCAAGGTCGAGGGGCCTCACTGAAGCTTTCTTT.

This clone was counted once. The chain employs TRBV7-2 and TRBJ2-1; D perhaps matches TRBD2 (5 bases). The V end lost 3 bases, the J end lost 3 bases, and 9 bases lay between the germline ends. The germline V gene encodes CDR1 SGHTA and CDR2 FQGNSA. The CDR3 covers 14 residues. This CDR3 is CASSFDYNYNEQFF. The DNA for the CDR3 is TGTGCCAGCAGCTTTGACTACAACTACAATGAGCAGTTCTTC.

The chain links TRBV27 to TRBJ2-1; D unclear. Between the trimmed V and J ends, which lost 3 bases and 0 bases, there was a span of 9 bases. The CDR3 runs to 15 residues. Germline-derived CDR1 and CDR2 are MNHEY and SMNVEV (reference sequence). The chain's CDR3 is CASSFWESSYNEQFF. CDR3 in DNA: TGTGCCAGCAGTTTTTGGGAAAGCTCCTACAATGAGCAGTTCTTC.

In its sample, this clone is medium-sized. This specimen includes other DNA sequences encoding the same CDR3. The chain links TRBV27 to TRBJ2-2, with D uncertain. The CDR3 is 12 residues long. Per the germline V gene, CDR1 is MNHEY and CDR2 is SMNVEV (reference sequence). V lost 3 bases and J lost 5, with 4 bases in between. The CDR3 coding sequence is TGTGCCAGCAGTTTCTCTACCGGGGAGCTGTTTTTT. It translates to CASSFSTGELFF.

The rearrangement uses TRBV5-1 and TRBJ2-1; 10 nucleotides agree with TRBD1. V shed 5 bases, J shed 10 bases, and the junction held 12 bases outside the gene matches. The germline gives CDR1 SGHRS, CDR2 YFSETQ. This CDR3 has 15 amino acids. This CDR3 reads CASRQGQGISHEQFF. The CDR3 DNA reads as TGCGCCAGCAGACAGGGACAGGGGATTTCCCACGAGCAGTTCTTC.

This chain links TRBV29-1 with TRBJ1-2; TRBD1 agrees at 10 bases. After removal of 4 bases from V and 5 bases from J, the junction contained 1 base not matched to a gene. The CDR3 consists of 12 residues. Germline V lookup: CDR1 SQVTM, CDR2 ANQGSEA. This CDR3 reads CSVVDRGYGYTF. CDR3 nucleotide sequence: TGCAGCGTTGTGGACAGGGGGTATGGCTACACCTTC. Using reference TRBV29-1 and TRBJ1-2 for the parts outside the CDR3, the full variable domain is SAVISQKPSRDICQRGTSLTIQCQVDSQVTMMFWYRQQPGQSLTLIATANQGSEATYESGFVIDKFPISRPNLTFSTLTVSNMSPEDSSIYLCSVVDRGYGYTFGSGTRLTVV.

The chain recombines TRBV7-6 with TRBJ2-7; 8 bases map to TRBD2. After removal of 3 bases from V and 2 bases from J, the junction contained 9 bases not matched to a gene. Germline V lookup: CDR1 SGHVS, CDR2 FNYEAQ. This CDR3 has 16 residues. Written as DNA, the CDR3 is TGTGCCAGCAGCTTGGGCTTACTAGCGGTTACCTACGAGCAGTACTTC. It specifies CASSLGLLAVTYEQYF.

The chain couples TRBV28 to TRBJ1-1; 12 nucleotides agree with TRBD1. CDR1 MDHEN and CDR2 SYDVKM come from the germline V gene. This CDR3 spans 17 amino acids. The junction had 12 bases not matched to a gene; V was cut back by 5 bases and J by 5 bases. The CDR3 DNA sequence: TGTGCCAGCAGTCTTCCGGGACAGGGGGCGAAGATGACTGAAGCTTTCTTT. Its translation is CASSLPGQGAKMTEAFF.

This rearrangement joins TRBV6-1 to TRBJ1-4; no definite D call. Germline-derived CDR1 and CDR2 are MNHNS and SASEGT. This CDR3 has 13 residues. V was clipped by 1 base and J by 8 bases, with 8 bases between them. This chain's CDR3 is CASSEGGREKLFF. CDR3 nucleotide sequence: TGTGCCAGCAGTGAAGGGGGAAGGGAAAAACTGTTTTTT.

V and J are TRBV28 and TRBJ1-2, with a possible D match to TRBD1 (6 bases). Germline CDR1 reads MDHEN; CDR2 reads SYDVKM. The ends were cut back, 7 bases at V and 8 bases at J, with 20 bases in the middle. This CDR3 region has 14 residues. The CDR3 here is CASNLFWGAGGYTF. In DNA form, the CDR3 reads TGTGCCAGCAACCTTTTCTGGGGGGCGGGAGGCTACACCTTC.

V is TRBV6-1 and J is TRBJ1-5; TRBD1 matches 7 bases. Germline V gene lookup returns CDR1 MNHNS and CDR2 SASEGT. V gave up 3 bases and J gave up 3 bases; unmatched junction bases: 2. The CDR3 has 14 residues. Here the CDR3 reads CASSETGFNQPQHF. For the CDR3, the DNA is TGTGCCAGCAGTGAGACAGGGTTCAATCAGCCCCAGCATTTT.

DNA of the CDR3: TGTGCCAGCAGTCCGAGGTTATCACCCTACGAGCAGTACTTC. This sequence encodes CASSPRLSPYEQYF. The chain is built from TRBV27 and TRBJ2-7; D uncertain. Trimming removed 5 bases from V and 2 bases from J, with 13 bases in between. Germline values: CDR1 MNHEY, CDR2 SMNVEV (reference sequence). This CDR3 region has 14 residues.

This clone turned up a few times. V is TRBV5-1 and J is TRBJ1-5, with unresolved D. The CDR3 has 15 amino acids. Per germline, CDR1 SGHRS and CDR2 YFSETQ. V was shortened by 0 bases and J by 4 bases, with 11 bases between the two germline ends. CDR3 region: CASSLEGSNNQPQHF. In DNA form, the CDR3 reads TGCGCCAGCAGCTTGGAAGGCAGCAATAATCAGCCCCAGCATTTT.

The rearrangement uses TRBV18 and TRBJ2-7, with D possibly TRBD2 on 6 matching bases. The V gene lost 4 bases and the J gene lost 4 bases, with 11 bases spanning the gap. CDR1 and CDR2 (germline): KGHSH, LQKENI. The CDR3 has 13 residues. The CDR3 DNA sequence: TGTGCCAGCTCACGGACGGAGGGGTACGAGCAGTACTTC. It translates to CASSRTEGYEQYF.

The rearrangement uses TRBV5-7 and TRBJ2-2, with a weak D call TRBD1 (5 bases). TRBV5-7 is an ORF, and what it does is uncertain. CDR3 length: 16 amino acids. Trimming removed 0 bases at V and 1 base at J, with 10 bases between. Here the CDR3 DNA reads TGTGCCAGCAGCTTGGGGGTGACAGAGAACACCGGGGAGCTGTTTTTT. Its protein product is CASSLGVTENTGELFF.

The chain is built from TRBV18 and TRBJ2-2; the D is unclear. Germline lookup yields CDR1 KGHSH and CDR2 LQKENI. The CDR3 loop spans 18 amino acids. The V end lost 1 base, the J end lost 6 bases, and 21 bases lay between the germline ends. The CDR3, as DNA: TGTGCCAGCTCACCACGAAGTTTAGCACCTGCCTCGGCCGGGGAGCTGTTTTTT. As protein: CASSPRSLAPASAGELFF.

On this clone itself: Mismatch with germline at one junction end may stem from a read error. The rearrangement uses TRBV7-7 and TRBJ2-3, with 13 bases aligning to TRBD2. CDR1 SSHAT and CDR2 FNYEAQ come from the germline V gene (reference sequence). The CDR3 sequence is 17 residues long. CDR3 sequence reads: CASSPSTSGGAADTQYF. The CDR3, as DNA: TGTGCTAGCAGCCCAAGTACTAGCGGGGGGGCCGCAGATACGCAGTATTTT.

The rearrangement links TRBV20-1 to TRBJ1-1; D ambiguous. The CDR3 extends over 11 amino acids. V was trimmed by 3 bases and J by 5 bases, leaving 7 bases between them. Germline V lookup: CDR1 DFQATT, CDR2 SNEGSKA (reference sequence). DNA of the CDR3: TGCAGTGCTAGGTATATGACTGAAGCTTTCTTT. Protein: CSARYMTEAFF.

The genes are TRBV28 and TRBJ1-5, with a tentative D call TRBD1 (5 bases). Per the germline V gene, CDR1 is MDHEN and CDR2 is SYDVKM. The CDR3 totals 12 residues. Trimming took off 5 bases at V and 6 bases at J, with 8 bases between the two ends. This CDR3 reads CASSTGTQPQHF. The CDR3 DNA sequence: TGTGCCAGCAGTACCGGGACTCAGCCCCAGCATTTT.

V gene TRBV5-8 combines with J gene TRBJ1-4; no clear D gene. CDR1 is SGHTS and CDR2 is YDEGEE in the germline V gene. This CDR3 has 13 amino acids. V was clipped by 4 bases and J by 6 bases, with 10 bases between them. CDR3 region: CASSGGVDEKLFF. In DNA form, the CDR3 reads TGTGCCAGCAGCGGTGGGGTCGATGAAAAACTGTTTTTT.

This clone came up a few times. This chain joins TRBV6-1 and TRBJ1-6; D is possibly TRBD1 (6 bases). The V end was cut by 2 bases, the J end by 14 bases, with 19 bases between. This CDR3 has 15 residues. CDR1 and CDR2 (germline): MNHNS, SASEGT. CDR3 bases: TGTGCCAGCAGTGAACAGGGGAGGGTTACTCCGGCCCTCCACTTT. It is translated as CASSEQGRVTPALHF.

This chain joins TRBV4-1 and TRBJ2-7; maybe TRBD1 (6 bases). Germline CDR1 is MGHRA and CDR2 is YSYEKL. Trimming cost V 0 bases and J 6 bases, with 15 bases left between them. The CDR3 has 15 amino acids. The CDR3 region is CASSQDTGRRVEQYF. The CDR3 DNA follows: TGCGCCAGCAGCCAAGATACAGGGAGAAGGGTCGAGCAGTACTTC.